A single sample is the source of the 29 T cell receptor beta chains below, sequenced in a study of neurological immune-mediated disorders. Using its own MiXCR run on the 5' RACE reads, TCRdb lists one record per CDR3 protein. The sample has 65,000 to 90,000 distinct CDR3 sequences; 10% are singletons. Input material: PBMCs. The receptors come from a middle-aged man in good health.

With respect to this clonotype: This sequence may be a read error, since a much larger clone differs from it by one base. This likely comes from a read error, as the CDR3 has no conserved phenylalanine or tryptophan at its end. The genes are TRBV29-1 and TRBJ1-1; D is ambiguous. From germline, CDR1 is SQVTM and CDR2 ANQGSEA. The CDR3 runs 15 residues. Trimming removed 5 bases at V and 0 bases at J, with 16 bases between. CDR3 coding DNA: TGCAGCGTTTTTGTTGACGGAGCACTGAACACTGAAGCTTTCTAT. It specifies CSVFVDGALNTEAFY.

This clonotype was detected many times. This chain joins TRBV9 and TRBJ1-1, with TRBD1 as a possible D gene (5 bases). This CDR3 comprises 14 residues. V lost 4 bases, J lost 5 bases, and 15 bases lay in between. Germline V lookup: CDR1 SGDLS, CDR2 YYNGEE. The CDR3 sequence is CASSSPSGQTEAFF. As DNA, the CDR3 is TGTGCCAGCAGCAGCCCCTCGGGGCAGACTGAAGCTTTCTTT.

This clonotype was seen ten or more times. This sequence joins TRBV10-2 and TRBJ2-7, with D possibly TRBD2 on 6 matching bases. In germline, CDR1 is WSHSY, CDR2 SAAADI. The CDR3 contains 14 residues. The germline V and J ends were trimmed by 8 bases and 0 bases, with 14 bases remaining between them. CDR3 coding DNA: TGCGCCAGCCCCGGCGGGACGAACTCCTACGAGCAGTACTTC. Residues: CASPGGTNSYEQYF.

In regard to this clonotype: This clone may be a read error of a much larger clone one base away. The chain employs TRBV5-4 and TRBJ2-7, with 9 nucleotides matching TRBD2. Trimming took 4 bases from V and 8 from J; bases not matched to a gene: 13. There are 15 residues in the CDR3. CDR1 is SGHNT and CDR2 is YYREEE in the germline V gene (reference sequence). This CDR3 reads CASSPTSGRLYKQYF. CDR3 DNA sequence: TGTGCCAGCAGCCCCACTAGCGGGCGACTTTACAAGCAGTACTTC.

This clonotype showed up just a few times. This chain links TRBV7-2 with TRBJ1-1; D is unclear. Trimming took off 5 bases at V and 11 bases at J, with 18 bases between the two ends. CDR3 size: 13 residues. From germline, CDR1 is SGHTA and CDR2 FQGNSA. CDR3 coding DNA: TGTGCCAGCAGCCTATCCCGGAGAGGCACGGCTTTCTTT. It yields the protein CASSLSRRGTAFF. Supplemented by reference TRBV7-2 and TRBJ1-1, the full variable domain reads GAGVSQSPSNKVTEKGKDVELRCDPISGHTALYWYRQSLGQGLEFLIYFQGNSAPDKSGLPSDRFSAERTGGSVSTLTIQRTQQEDSAVYLCASSLSRRGTAFFGQGTRLTVV.

The chain has TRBV6-1 and TRBJ1-2; a weak D match, TRBD1 (5 bases). This CDR3 comprises 15 residues. CDR1 MNHNS and CDR2 SASEGT come from the germline V gene. Trimming removed 7 bases from V and 0 bases from J, with 15 bases in between. The CDR3 sequence: CASTLRDSPNYGYTF. In DNA form, the CDR3 reads TGTGCCAGCACTCTCCGGGACTCCCCTAACTATGGCTACACCTTC.

This clonotype was observed many times. This chain links TRBV15 with TRBJ2-1; 8 bases match TRBD2. The CDR3 runs 15 residues. V trimming: 0 bases; J trimming: 7 bases; junction bases outside the gene matches: 5. Per germline, CDR1 LNHNV and CDR2 YYDKDF (reference sequence). CDR3 sequence reads: CATSRDGGGRNEQFF. The CDR3 DNA is TGTGCCACCAGCAGAGACGGGGGGGGCAGGAATGAGCAGTTCTTC.

This clonotype was found many times. V gene TRBV5-5 combines with J gene TRBJ1-2; D remains ambiguous. Germline V gene sequence: CDR1 SGHKS, CDR2 YYEKEE (reference sequence). V lost 7 bases to trimming and J lost 8 bases, with 18 bases between them. This CDR3 is built from 13 residues. CDR3 region: CASRPSGLKGYTF. Here the CDR3 DNA reads TGTGCCAGCCGTCCCTCGGGGTTAAAAGGCTACACCTTC.

This clonotype was counted at least ten times. The chain couples TRBV6-1 to TRBJ1-5, with 9 bases identical to TRBD1. The CDR3 spans 16 residues. Germline V lookup: CDR1 MNHNS, CDR2 SASEGT. V lost 8 bases, J lost 6 bases, and 14 bases stayed unmatched. The CDR3 nucleotides read TGTGCCAGCCGTATACAGGGGGCGTATCAGAGTCAGCCCCAGCATTTT. It is translated as CASRIQGAYQSQPQHF.

V gene TRBV13 combines with J gene TRBJ2-7; no definite D call. Germline loops: CDR1 PRHDT, CDR2 FYEKMQ (reference sequence). The CDR3 is made up of 8 amino acids. V was cut by 5 bases and J by 12 bases, with 5 bases left in between. CDR3 protein: CASSRGYF. The CDR3 nucleotides are TGTGCCAGCAGCCGCGGGTACTTC.

The chain has TRBV5-1 and TRBJ2-1; D is possibly TRBD2 (6 bases). Germline V gives CDR1 SGHRS, CDR2 YFSETQ. V gave up 3 bases and J gave up 9 bases, with 16 bases separating them. This CDR3 has 14 residues. In DNA form, the CDR3 reads TGCGCCAGCAGCTGGGGGGATGGATCGGGTGAGCAGTTCTTC. Protein product: CASSWGDGSGEQFF.

In this sample, this clonotype turned up many times. The V call is TRBV9, the J call TRBJ2-7; 8 positions match TRBD2. The germline gives CDR1 SGDLS, CDR2 YYNGEE. The CDR3 totals 15 residues. The V segment lost 4 bases and the J segment 5 bases; nucleotides outside the gene matches: 11. The CDR3 DNA sequence: TGTGCCAGCAGCCCCCGGGGACTAGTCACGCACGAGCAGTACTTC. This sequence encodes CASSPRGLVTHEQYF.

There are many counts of this clonotype. The chain has TRBV11-2 and TRBJ1-1; 8 bases are shared with TRBD1. V dropped 2 bases and J dropped 9; count of bases not matched to a gene: 14. The CDR3 extends over 16 amino acids. Germline CDR1 SGHAT, CDR2 FQNNGV. In nucleotides, the CDR3 is TGTGCCAGCAGCTTAACCCTTCAGGACAGGGCGAACAAAGCTTTCTTT. Translated: CASSLTLQDRANKAFF.

This clonotype was counted many times. This chain uses TRBV14 with TRBJ2-7; possible D gene TRBD2, 5 bases. Trimming cost V 4 bases and J 0 bases, with 7 bases left between them. The CDR3 has 13 amino acids. Germline V gene sequence: CDR1 SGHDN, CDR2 FVKESK. The CDR3, as DNA: TGTGCCAGCAGCCTTACTAGCTCCTACGAGCAGTACTTC. Encoded protein: CASSLTSSYEQYF.

This clonotype was recorded many times. V gene TRBV5-1 combines with J gene TRBJ2-1; possibly TRBD1 or TRBD2 for D (6 bases each). This CDR3 is 16 amino acids long. Germline-derived CDR1 and CDR2 are SGHRS and YFSETQ. V gave up 0 bases and J gave up 1 base, with 11 bases separating them. The CDR3 sequence: CASSLVGGLSYNEQFF. The CDR3 DNA reads TGCGCCAGCAGCTTGGTCGGGGGCCTGTCCTACAATGAGCAGTTCTTC.

This clonotype has more than one count but fewer than ten. The V call is TRBV15, the J call TRBJ1-2; D is perhaps TRBD1 (5 bases). Germline CDR1 is LNHNV and CDR2 is YYDKDF (reference sequence). The V and J ends lost 8 bases and 8 bases respectively, with 12 bases between them. The CDR3 is made up of 11 amino acids. The CDR3 reads CATGAGKGYTF. CDR3 bases: TGTGCCACCGGGGCGGGCAAAGGCTACACCTTC.

This clonotype was found many times. The chain joins TRBV20-1 to TRBJ2-3; a weak D match, TRBD2 (5 bases). The ends were cut back, 5 bases at V and 2 bases at J, with 11 bases in the middle. The CDR3 runs 13 residues. CDR1 is DFQATT and CDR2 is SNEGSKA in the germline V gene (reference sequence). The CDR3 DNA is TGCAGTGCTTGGACTGGGCACACAGATACGCAGTATTTT. Its translation: CSAWTGHTDTQYF.

This clonotype was seen ten or more times. V is TRBV20-1 and J is TRBJ2-7; maybe TRBD2 (6 bases). CDR3 length: 12 amino acids. V lost 1 base to trimming and J lost 3 bases, with 7 bases between them. Germline CDR1 and CDR2: DFQATT and SNEGSKA (reference sequence). Written as DNA, the CDR3 is TGCAGTGCTAGAGCGGGGGTCTACGAGCAGTACTTC. Translating gives CSARAGVYEQYF.

This clonotype was detected ten times or more. The chain employs TRBV7-2 and TRBJ1-5; possibly TRBD1 for D (5 bases). The germline gives CDR1 SGHTA, CDR2 FQGNSA. This CDR3 contains 13 residues. Trimming removed 4 bases at V and 4 bases at J, with 8 bases between. CDR3 region: CASSSRQNQPQHF. For the CDR3, the DNA is TGTGCCAGCAGCTCACGACAGAATCAGCCCCAGCATTTT.

The chain is built from TRBV7-9 and TRBJ1-1; D is undetermined. The CDR3 has 14 amino acids. From germline, CDR1 is SEHNR and CDR2 FQNEAQ (reference sequence). The V end was cut by 5 bases, the J end by 1 base, with 11 bases between. This chain's CDR3 is CASSVQRANTEAFF. CDR3 DNA: TGTGCCAGCAGCGTACAGAGAGCGAACACTGAAGCTTTCTTT. The full variable domain, its missing parts supplied by reference TRBV7-9 and TRBJ1-1, is DTGVSQNPRHKITKRGQNVTFRCDPISEHNRLYWYRQTLGQGPEFLTYFQNEAQLEKSRLLSDRFSAERPKGSFSTLEIQRTEQGDSAMYLCASSVQRANTEAFFGQGTRLTVV.

This clonotype was counted at least ten times. The gene calls are TRBV5-1 and TRBJ2-3; 7 positions match TRBD2. Germline CDR1 reads SGHRS; CDR2 reads YFSETQ. The CDR3 consists of 17 residues. V gave up 0 bases and J gave up 5 bases; unmatched junction bases: 12. This CDR3 reads CASSLATGGLNGDTQYF. CDR3 DNA: TGCGCCAGCAGCTTGGCCACGGGGGGTCTCAACGGAGATACGCAGTATTTT.

V is TRBV18 and J is TRBJ2-1; TRBD1 aligns across 8 bases. CDR1 is KGHSH, CDR2 LQKENI, per germline. Germline trimming cut 3 bases from V and 5 bases from J; bases unmatched to any gene: 6. The CDR3 consists of 15 residues. CDR3 amino acids: CASSPGQVANNEQFF. CDR3 nucleotides: TGTGCCAGCTCACCGGGACAGGTAGCTAACAATGAGCAGTTCTTC. Complete variable domain (other parts from reference TRBV18 and TRBJ2-1): NAGVMQNPRHLVRRRGQEARLRCSPMKGHSHVYWYRQLPEEGLKFMVYLQKENIIDESGMPKERFSAEFPKEGPSILRIQQVVRGDSAAYFCASSPGQVANNEQFFGPGTRLTVL.

This clonotype was recorded at least ten times. The genes are TRBV20-1 and TRBJ1-2, with D unclear. CDR3 length equals 12 residues. V was clipped by 5 bases and J by 1 base, with 8 bases between them. The germline gives CDR1 DFQATT, CDR2 SNEGSKA (reference sequence). The CDR3 coding sequence is TGCAGTGCTGGAGGGCTTAACTATGGCTACACCTTC. Amino acids: CSAGGLNYGYTF.

The chain links TRBV6-5 to TRBJ2-1; a weak D match, TRBD1 (6 bases). V lost 4 bases to trimming and J lost 10 bases, with 14 bases between them. The CDR3 length is 13 residues. Per the germline V gene, CDR1 is MNHEY and CDR2 is SVGAGI. The CDR3 DNA sequence: TGTGCCAGCAGTTTCGAACAGGGTAGAGAGCAGTTCTTC. This codes for CASSFEQGREQFF.

A note on this clonotype: This may be a read error: a much more frequent sequence differs by one nucleotide. The chain links TRBV27 to TRBJ2-7; D may be TRBD1 (6 bases). The CDR3 length is 15 residues. Per germline, CDR1 MNHEY and CDR2 SMNVEV (reference sequence). Trimming stripped 10 bases from V and 2 bases from J, with 21 bases between. The CDR3 nucleotides read TGTGCCATCAGCCCCACGCCGGGACAAGCCTACGAGCAGTACTTC. Its translation is CAISPTPGQAYEQYF.

The table lists this clonotype with many counts. The chain employs TRBV20-1 and TRBJ2-7; D may correspond to TRBD1 or TRBD2 (5 bases each). CDR3 length: 13 amino acids. The germline V gene has CDR1 DFQATT and CDR2 SNEGSKA (reference sequence). The CDR3 sequence: CSAHTGTAYEQYF. The CDR3, as DNA: TGCAGCGCACATACCGGGACGGCTTACGAGCAGTACTTC.

This clonotype is classed as medium-sized. This chain joins TRBV9 and TRBJ2-3; no clear D gene. Germline lookup yields CDR1 SGDLS and CDR2 YYNGEE. The CDR3 loop spans 13 amino acids. V was cut by 0 bases and J by 5 bases, with 7 bases left in between. In DNA form, the CDR3 reads TGTGCCAGCAGCGTAGCTGGGCTAGATACGCAGTATTTT. Protein sequence: CASSVAGLDTQYF.

This clonotype has a count of ten or more. The chain joins TRBV6-5 to TRBJ2-2, with a tentative D call TRBD2 (6 bases). V lost 6 bases and J lost 4, with 18 bases in between. This CDR3 contains 16 residues. From germline, CDR1 is MNHEY and CDR2 SVGAGI. The CDR3 bases are TGTGCCAGCAGATTTACTAGGGTGGGAGGCACCGGGGAGCTGTTTTTT. Amino acids: CASRFTRVGGTGELFF.

On this clonotype: A much larger clonotype is one base distant, so this may be a read error. The V call is TRBV13, the J call TRBJ1-4, with a tentative D call TRBD1 (6 bases). CDR3 length: 17 amino acids. The germline CDR1 and CDR2 sequences are PRHDT and FYEKMQ (reference sequence). CDR3: CASSFSSRGGFQENLFF. In nucleotides, the CDR3 is TGTGCCAGCAGCTTCAGTTCCAGGGGCGGGTTTCAGGAAAACCTGTTTTTT.